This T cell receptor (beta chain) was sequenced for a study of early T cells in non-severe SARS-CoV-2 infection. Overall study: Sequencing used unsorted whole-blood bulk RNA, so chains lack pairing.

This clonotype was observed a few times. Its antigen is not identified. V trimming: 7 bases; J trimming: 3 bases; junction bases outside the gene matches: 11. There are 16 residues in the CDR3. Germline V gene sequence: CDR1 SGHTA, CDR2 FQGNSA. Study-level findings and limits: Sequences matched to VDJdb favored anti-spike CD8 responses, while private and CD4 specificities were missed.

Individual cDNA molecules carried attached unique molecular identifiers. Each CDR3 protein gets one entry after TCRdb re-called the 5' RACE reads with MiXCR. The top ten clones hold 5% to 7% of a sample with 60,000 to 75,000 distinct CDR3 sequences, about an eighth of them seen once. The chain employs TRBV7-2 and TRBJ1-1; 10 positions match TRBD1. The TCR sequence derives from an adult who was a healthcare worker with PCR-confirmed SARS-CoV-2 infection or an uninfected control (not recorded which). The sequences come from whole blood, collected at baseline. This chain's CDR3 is CASTIRTGGPDTEAFF. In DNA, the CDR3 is TGTGCCAGCACCATTCGGACAGGGGGGCCGGACACTGAAGCTTTCTTT.